The T cell receptor beta chain under discussion was sequenced for a study of blood T cell repertoires in COVID-19. Under the authors' procedure: Reference gene primer amplification in the assay estimated nucleated cell counts. Sequencing was performed with immunoSEQ multiplex PCR; in TCRdb, only in-frame clones are kept and a portion is missing. V and J calls and clone size follow that table, whereas D and trimming were derived from the DNA. The sample lists nearly 250,000 clones; 75% to 90% were seen once. With V trimmed by 10 bases and J by 1 base, 6 bases remained unmatched. This CDR3 contains 13 residues. Germline V lookup: CDR1 SNHLY, CDR2 FYNNEI.

The TCR sequence derives from a man in his fifties or sixties who had been exposed to COVID-19. J is TRBJ1-2 and V is TRBV2; 7 bases fit TRBD1. The sequencing sample was made of PBMCs or T cells enriched from blood (not recorded which). The DNA for the CDR3 is TGTGCCACCCAGGGGGATCATAACTATGGCTACACCTTC. Amino acid sequence: CATQGDHNYGYTF.